The 10 T cell receptor beta chains below come from one sample, sequenced in a study of blood T cell repertoires in COVID-19. Some clones are missing from TCRdb's copy, which holds only in-frame ones; the method was immunoSEQ multiplex PCR. The sample includes 190,000 or so clones, roughly nine tenths of them seen just once. Sequenced material: PBMCs or T cells enriched from blood (not recorded which). Receptors were obtained from a young woman who had recovered from COVID-19.

The chain combines TRBV25-1 with TRBJ2-2; 10 nucleotides agree with TRBD1. Germline V gives CDR1 MGHDK, CDR2 SYGVNS. CDR3 length: 18 amino acids. J gave up 6 bases and V 5 bases, and 15 bases lay outside the gene matches. The CDR3 DNA reads as TGTGCCAGCAGTTCCCAATTCGGGACAGGGGAAATGTCCGGGGAGCTGTTTTTT. This codes for CASSSQFGTGEMSGELFF.

Points on this clone: This may be a read error: a much more frequent sequence differs by one nucleotide. V usage is TRBV5-1 and J usage is TRBJ1-4; D gene uncertain. This CDR3 spans 13 amino acids. Germline values: CDR1 SGHRS, CDR2 YFSETQ. V was trimmed by 1 base and J by 6 bases, leaving 7 bases between them. The CDR3 loop reads CASSLNRDEKLFF. The CDR3 DNA is TGCGCCAGCAGCTTGAACAGAGATGAAAAACTGTTTTTT. Filled out from reference TRBV5-1 and TRBJ1-4, the complete variable domain reads KAGVTQTPRYLIKTRGQQVTLSCSPISGHRSVSWYQQTPGQGLQFLFEYFSETQRNKGNFPGRFSGRQFSNSRSEMNVSTLELGDSALYLCASSLNRDEKLFFGSGTQLSVL.

The CDR3 nucleotides read TGTGCCAGCAGCGCGACACCCGACAGTAACTATGGCTACACCTTC. The encoded protein is CASSATPDSNYGYTF. The chain couples TRBV11-3 to TRBJ1-2; possible D gene TRBD1, 5 bases. Trimming cost V 5 bases and J 1 base, with 14 bases left between them. CDR3 length equals 15 residues. Germline-derived CDR1 and CDR2 are SGHNT and YENEEA.

This chain uses TRBV5-1 with TRBJ2-2; weak D call: TRBD1 (6 bases). CDR1 is SGHRS, CDR2 YFSETQ, per germline. Deletions cut 1 base from V and 3 bases from J, with 10 bases between. The CDR3 is 15 residues long. As DNA, the CDR3 is TGCGCCAGCAGCTTGAACAGGGCAGACACCGGGGAGCTGTTTTTT. Its translation is CASSLNRADTGELFF.

This chain connects TRBV13 to TRBJ2-7; TRBD2 might be the D (6 bases). Trimming took 5 bases from V and 5 from J, leaving 19 bases between them. The germline gives CDR1 PRHDT, CDR2 FYEKMQ (reference sequence). The CDR3 length is 15 residues. Here the CDR3 DNA reads TGTGCCAGCAGCCCTCCCGGGAGCGGAGGCCACGAGCAGTACTTC. Protein sequence: CASSPPGSGGHEQYF.

The J gene is TRBJ2-5, the V gene TRBV29-1, with D possibly matching TRBD2 (6 bases). Between the trimmed V and J ends, which lost 4 bases and 4 bases, there was a span of 10 bases. CDR1 and CDR2 (germline): SQVTM, ANQGSEA. This CDR3 contains 12 residues. CDR3 bases: TGCAGCGTTGTGGGACTTCCAGAGACCCAGTACTTC. It specifies CSVVGLPETQYF.

The chain carries TRBV2 and TRBJ2-1; 12 bases align to TRBD2. Germline V gene sequence: CDR1 SNHLY, CDR2 FYNNEI. The CDR3 has 16 residues. V lost 6 bases to trimming and J lost 10 bases; unmatched junction nucleotides: 13. CDR3 in amino acids: CASSQPTSGGPREQFF. CDR3 bases: TGTGCCAGCAGCCAACCGACTAGCGGGGGCCCAAGGGAGCAGTTCTTC.

V gene TRBV6-5 combines with J gene TRBJ2-2; 8 nucleotides match TRBD2. The ends lost 7 bases at V and 7 bases at J; junction bases unmatched: 11. The germline gives CDR1 MNHEY, CDR2 SVGAGI. This CDR3 comprises 15 residues. The chain's CDR3 is CASTSGRFGGGELFF. CDR3 nucleotides: TGTGCCAGCACCAGCGGGAGATTTGGAGGCGGGGAGCTGTTTTTT.

The rearrangement joins TRBV28 to TRBJ2-7; 7 positions agree with TRBD2. The junction had 4 bases not matched to a gene; V was cut back by 5 bases and J by 0 bases. The CDR3 has 14 residues. Germline V gene data show CDR1 as MDHEN and CDR2 as SYDVKM. The CDR3 here is CASSAGLSSYEQYF. In DNA, the CDR3 is TGTGCCAGCAGTGCGGGACTAAGCTCCTACGAGCAGTACTTC.

The chain combines TRBV21-1 with TRBJ2-3; the table's TRBD1 call for D was not verified on the DNA. TRBV21-1 is given as a pseudogene. The CDR3 spans 15 residues. The chain's CDR3 is CASRPGQKNTDTQYF. The CDR3 bases are TGTGCCAGCAGACCGGGACAGAAAAACACAGATACGCAGTATTTT.